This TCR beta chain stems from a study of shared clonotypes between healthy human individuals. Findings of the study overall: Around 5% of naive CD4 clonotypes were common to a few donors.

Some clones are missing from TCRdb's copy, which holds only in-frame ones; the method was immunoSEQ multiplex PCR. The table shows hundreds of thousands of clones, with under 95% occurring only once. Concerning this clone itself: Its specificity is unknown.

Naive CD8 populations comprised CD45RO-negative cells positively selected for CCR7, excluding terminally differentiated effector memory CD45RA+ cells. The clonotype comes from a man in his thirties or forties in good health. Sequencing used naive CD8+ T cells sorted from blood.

CDR3 bases: TGTGCCAGCAGCCCCCGGACTACCTTAGCCAAAAACATTCAGTACTTC. This codes for CASSPRTTLAKNIQYF. The chain combines TRBV28 with TRBJ2-4; possibly TRBD2 for D (6 bases). Germline CDR1 MDHEN, CDR2 SYDVKM. The CDR3 has 16 residues. Trimming shortened V by 6 bases and J by 0 bases, and 15 bases separated the two germline ends.